This T cell receptor (beta chain) came from a study of blood T cell repertoires in COVID-19. The wider study: The United States, Italy and Spain provided the acute and convalescent COVID-19 samples. PBMCs, B-cell-depleted T cells, or T cells provided the cDNA or gDNA that made up the material.

This CDR3 contains 14 residues. V lost 4 bases, J lost 3 bases, and 14 bases lay in between. Germline V gives CDR1 SGHRS, CDR2 YFSETQ. In the authors' workflow: Nucleated cell counts were estimated from reference gene primer amplification. Clones were read by immunoSEQ multiplex PCR, and TCRdb kept only the in-frame ones, dropping some. V, J and clone size derive from that table, while D and trimming were established from the DNA sequence. This sample has around 150,000 clones; around 84% occur once, and the top ten carry 3.3%. The sequence was collected from a human donor with acute or convalescent COVID-19. The donor label of this sample is uncertain. The chain uses TRBV5-1 and TRBJ2-7; a weak D match, TRBD2 (6 bases). The sample was peripheral blood. CDR3 DNA sequence: TGCGCCAGCAGCAAGGCCGGGGGAGGCTACGAGCAGTACTTC. Translation: CASSKAGGGYEQYF.